The present TCR beta chain was sequenced within a study of brain T cells in children with intractable seizures. Findings and limits, study-wide: Viral specificity was inferred only from CDR3 similarity; HCMV serostatus was unknown. Clones missing pre-surgery may reflect undersampling of that blood sample.

In the case of this clone: Its target is unknown.

Only cases whose brain tissue showed the highest T cell transcript signatures were sequenced. Method: immunoSEQ multiplex PCR; TCRdb's copy keeps in-frame clones and lacks some. The table has tens of thousands of clones, approximately 94% seen once. Per germline, CDR1 MGHDK and CDR2 SYGVNS. There are 11 residues in the CDR3. Trimming removed 4 bases at V and 4 bases at J, with 5 bases between. The TCR sequence derives from a boy under two years old with tuberous sclerosis and intractable seizures. Sequences were derived from peripheral blood, sampled at surgery. The rearrangement joins TRBV25-1 to TRBJ2-7; tentatively, D is TRBD2 (5 bases). The CDR3 spells CASSGGYEQYF. The CDR3 DNA sequence: TGTGCCAGCAGTGGCGGGTACGAGCAGTACTTC.